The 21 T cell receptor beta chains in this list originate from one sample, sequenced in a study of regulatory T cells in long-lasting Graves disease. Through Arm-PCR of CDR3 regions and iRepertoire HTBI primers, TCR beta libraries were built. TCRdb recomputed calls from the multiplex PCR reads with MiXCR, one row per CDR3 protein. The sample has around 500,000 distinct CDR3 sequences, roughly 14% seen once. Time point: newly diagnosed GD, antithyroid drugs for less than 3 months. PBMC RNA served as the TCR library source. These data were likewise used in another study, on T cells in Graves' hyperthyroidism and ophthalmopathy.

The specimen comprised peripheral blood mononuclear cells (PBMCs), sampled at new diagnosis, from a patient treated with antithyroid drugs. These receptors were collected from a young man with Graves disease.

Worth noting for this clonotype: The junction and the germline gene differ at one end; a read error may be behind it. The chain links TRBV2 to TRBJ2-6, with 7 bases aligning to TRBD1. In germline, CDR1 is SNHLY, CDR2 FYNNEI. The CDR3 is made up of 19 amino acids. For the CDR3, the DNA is TGCGCCAGCAGCCTCCAACCGGGACAGCCCCTCTCTGGGGCCAACGTCCTGACTTTC. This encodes CASSLQPGQPLSGANVLTF.

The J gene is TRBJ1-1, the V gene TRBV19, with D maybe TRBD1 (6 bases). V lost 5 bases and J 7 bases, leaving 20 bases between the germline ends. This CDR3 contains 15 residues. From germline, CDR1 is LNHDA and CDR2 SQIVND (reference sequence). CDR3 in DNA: TGTGCCAGTAGTGCAGGATTCAGGGGCGCGAATGAAGCTTTCTTT. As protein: CASSAGFRGANEAFF.

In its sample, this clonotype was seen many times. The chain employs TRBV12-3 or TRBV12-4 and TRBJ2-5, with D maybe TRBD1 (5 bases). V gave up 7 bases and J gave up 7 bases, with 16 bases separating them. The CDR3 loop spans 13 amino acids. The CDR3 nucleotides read TGTGCCAGCACCTCGGACACAAAGGGGACCCAGTACTTC. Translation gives CASTSDTKGTQYF.

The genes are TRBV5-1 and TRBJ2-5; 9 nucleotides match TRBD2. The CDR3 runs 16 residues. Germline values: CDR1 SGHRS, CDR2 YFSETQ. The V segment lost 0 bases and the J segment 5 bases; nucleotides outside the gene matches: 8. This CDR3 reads CASSLGGVGTSETQYF. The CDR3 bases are TGCGCCAGCAGCTTGGGAGGTGTTGGGACTAGCGAGACCCAGTACTTC.

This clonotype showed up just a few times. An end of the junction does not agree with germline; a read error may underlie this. The CDR3 is CSARAVKVPHF. The CDR3 coding sequence is TGCAGTGCTAGAGCCGTGAAGGTCCCCCACTTC. V and J are TRBV20-1 and TRBJ2-5, with D hard to call. This CDR3 spans 11 amino acids. Germline CDR1 reads DFQATT; CDR2 reads SNEGSKA (reference sequence).

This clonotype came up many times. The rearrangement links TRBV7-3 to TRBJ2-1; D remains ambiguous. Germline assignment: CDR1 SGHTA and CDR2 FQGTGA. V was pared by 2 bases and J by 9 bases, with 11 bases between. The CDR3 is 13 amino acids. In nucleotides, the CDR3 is TGTGCCAGCAGCTTACAACCCTCGGGTGAGCAGTTCTTC. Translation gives CASSLQPSGEQFF.

The CDR3 spells CASSQDGALNSYEQYF. CDR3 DNA sequence: TGTGCCAGCAGCCAAGATGGGGCCTTGAACTCCTACGAGCAGTACTTC. The chain has TRBV4-2 and TRBJ2-7; possible D gene TRBD1, 5 bases. This CDR3 is 16 amino acids long. CDR1 LGHNA and CDR2 YNFKEQ come from the germline V gene. The V gene lost 0 bases and the J gene lost 0 bases, with 12 bases spanning the gap.

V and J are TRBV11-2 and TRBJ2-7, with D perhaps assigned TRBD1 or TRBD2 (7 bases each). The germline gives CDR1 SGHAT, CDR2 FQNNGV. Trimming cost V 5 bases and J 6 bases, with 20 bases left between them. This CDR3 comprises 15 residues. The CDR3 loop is CASSQGGSGNSEQYF. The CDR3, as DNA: TGTGCCAGCAGCCAAGGGGGCAGCGGGAACTCCGAGCAGTACTTC.

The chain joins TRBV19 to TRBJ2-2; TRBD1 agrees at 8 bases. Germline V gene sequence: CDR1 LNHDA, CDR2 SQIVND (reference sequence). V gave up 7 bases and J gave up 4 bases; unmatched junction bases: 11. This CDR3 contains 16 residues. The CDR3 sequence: CASTRQGAHTTGELFF. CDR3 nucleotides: TGTGCCAGTACCCGGCAGGGGGCGCATACCACCGGGGAGCTGTTTTTT.

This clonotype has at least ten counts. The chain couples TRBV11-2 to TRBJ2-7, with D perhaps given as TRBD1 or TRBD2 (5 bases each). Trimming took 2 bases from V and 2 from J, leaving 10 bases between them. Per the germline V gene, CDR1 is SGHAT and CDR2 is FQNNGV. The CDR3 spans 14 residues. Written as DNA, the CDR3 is TGTGCCAGCAGCTTATTAGAGGGACCCTACGAGCAGTACTTC. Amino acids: CASSLLEGPYEQYF.

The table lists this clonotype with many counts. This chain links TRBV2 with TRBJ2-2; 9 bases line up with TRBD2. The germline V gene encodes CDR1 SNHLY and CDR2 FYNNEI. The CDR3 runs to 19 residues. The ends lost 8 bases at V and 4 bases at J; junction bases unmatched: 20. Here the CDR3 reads CASLGREGPERIGTGELFF. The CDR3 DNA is TGTGCCAGCTTAGGGCGGGAGGGTCCGGAGAGAATCGGCACCGGGGAGCTGTTTTTT.

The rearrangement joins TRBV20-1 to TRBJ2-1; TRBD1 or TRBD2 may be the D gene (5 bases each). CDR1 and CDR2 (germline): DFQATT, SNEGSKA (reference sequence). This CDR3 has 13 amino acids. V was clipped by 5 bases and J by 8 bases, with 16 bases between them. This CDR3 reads CSAYNDGAYEQFF. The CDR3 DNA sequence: TGCAGTGCTTACAATGACGGGGCCTATGAGCAGTTCTTC.

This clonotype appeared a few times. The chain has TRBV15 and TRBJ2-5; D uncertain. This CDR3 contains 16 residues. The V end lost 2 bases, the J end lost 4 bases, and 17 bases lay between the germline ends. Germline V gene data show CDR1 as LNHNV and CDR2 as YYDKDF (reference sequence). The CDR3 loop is CATSRRVGARGETQYF. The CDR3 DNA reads TGTGCCACCAGCAGACGCGTCGGAGCGAGAGGAGAGACCCAGTACTTC. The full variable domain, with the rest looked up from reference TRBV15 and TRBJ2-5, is DAMVIQNPRYQVTQFGKPVTLSCSQTLNHNVMYWYQQKSSQAPKLLFHYYDKDFNNEADTPDNFQSRRPNTSFCFLDIRSPGLGDTAMYLCATSRRVGARGETQYFGPGTRLLVL.

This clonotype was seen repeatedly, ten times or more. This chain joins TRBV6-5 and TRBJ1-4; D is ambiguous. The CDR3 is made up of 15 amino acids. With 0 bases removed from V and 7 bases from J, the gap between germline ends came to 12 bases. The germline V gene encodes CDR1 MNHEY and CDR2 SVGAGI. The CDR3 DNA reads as TGTGCCAGCAGTTACTCGAACCCGGGGAGTGAAAAACTGTTTTTT. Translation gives CASSYSNPGSEKLFF.

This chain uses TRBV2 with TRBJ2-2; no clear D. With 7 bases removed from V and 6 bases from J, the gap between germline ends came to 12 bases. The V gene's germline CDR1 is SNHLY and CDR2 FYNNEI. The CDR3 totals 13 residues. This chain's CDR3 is CASIRKAAGELFF. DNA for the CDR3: TGTGCCAGCATAAGGAAGGCTGCCGGGGAGCTGTTTTTT.

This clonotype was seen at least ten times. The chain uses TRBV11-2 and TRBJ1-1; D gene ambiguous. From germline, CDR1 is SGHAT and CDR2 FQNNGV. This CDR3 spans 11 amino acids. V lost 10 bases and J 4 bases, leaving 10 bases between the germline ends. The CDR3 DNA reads TGTGCCATCCGCCGGGTCACTGAAGCTTTCTTT. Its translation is CAIRRVTEAFF.

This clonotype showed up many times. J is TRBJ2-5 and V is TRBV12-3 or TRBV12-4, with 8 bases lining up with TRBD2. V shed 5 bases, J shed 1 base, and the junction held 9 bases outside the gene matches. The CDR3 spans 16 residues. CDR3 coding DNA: TGTGCCAGCAGTCTCCTTAGCGGGGCCCTCCAAGAGACCCAGTACTTC. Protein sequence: CASSLLSGALQETQYF.

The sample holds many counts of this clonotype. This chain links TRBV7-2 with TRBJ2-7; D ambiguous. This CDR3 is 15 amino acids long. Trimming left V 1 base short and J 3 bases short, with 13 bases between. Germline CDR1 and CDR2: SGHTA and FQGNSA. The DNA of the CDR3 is TGTGCCAGCAGCTTAGGTTCCGGGCTGAACTACGAGCAGTACTTC. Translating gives CASSLGSGLNYEQYF.

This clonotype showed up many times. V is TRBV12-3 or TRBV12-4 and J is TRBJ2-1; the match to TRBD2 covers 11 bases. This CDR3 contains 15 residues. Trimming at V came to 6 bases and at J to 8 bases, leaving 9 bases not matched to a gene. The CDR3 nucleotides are TGTGCCAGCAGCCCCGGGCTAGCGGGAGGTCATGAGCAGTTCTTC. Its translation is CASSPGLAGGHEQFF.

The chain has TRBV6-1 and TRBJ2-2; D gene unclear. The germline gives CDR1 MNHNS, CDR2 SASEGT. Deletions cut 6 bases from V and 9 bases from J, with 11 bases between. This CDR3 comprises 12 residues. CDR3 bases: TGTGCCAGCAGAAGTCGCGACAGGGAGCTGTTTTTT. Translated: CASRSRDRELFF.

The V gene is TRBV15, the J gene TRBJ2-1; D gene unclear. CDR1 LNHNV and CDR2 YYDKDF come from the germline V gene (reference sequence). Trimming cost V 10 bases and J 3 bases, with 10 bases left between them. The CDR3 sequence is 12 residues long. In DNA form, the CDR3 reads TGTGCCAGTACGCAGGACTACAATGAGCAGTTCTTC. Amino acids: CASTQDYNEQFF. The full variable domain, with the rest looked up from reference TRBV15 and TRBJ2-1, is DAMVIQNPRYQVTQFGKPVTLSCSQTLNHNVMYWYQQKSSQAPKLLFHYYDKDFNNEADTPDNFQSRRPNTSFCFLDIRSPGLGDTAMYLCASTQDYNEQFFGPGTRLTVL.